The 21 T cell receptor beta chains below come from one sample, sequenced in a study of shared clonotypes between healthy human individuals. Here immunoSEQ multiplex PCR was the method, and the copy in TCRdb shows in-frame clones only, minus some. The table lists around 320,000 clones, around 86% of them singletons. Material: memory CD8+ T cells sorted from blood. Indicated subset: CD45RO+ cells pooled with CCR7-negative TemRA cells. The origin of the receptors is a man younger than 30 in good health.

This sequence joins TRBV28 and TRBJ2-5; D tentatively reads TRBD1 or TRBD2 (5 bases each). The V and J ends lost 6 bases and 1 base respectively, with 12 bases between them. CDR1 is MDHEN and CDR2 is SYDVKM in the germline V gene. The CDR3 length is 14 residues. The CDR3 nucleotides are TGTGCCAGCAGCGCCTTCGGGGCCCAAGAGACCCAGTACTTC. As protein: CASSAFGAQETQYF.

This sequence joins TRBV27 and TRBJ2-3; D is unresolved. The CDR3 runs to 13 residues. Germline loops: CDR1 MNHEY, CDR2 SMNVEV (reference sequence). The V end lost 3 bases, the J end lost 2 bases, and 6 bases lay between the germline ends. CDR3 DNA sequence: TGTGCCAGCAGTTTCTCGATCACAGATACGCAGTATTTT. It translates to CASSFSITDTQYF.

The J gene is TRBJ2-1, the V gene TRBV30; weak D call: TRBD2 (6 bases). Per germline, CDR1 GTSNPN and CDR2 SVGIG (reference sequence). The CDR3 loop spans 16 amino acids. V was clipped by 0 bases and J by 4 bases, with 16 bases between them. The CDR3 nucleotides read TGTGCCTGGAGTGTACCAGGCGGGACCCGTTACAATGAGCAGTTCTTC. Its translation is CAWSVPGGTRYNEQFF.

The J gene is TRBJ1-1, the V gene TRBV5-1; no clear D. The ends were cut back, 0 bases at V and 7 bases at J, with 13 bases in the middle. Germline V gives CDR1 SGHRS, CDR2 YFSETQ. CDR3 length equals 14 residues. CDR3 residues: CASSLEANGHEAFF. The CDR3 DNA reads TGCGCCAGCAGCTTGGAGGCGAACGGTCATGAAGCTTTCTTT.

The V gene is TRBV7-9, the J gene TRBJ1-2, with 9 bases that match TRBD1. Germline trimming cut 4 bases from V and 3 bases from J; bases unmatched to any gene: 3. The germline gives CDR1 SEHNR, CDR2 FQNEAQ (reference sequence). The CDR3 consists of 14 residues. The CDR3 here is CASSSTGGHYGYTF. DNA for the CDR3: TGTGCCAGCAGCTCAACAGGGGGCCACTATGGCTACACCTTC.

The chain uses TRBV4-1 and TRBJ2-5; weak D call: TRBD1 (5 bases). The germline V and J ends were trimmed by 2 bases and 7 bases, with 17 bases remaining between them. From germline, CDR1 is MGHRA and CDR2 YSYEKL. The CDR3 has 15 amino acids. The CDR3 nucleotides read TGCGCCAGCAGCCAATCTTATACAGGACGTCGGACCCAGTACTTC. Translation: CASSQSYTGRRTQYF.

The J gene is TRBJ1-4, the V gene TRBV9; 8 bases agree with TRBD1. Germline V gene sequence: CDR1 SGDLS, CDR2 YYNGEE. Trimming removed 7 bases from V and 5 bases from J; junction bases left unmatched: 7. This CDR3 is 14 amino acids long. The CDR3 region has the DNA TGTGCCAGCGGACAGGGCCGGGAAAATGAAAAACTGTTTTTT. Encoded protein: CASGQGRENEKLFF.

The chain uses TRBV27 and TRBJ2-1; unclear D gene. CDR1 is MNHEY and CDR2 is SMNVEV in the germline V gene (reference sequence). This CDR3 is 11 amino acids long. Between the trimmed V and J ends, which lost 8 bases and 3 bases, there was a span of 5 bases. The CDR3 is CASCGYNEQFF. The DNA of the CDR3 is TGTGCCAGCTGTGGCTACAATGAGCAGTTCTTC.

The CDR3 loop reads CASSFSGVRGTDTQYF. CDR3 nucleotide sequence: TGCGCCAGCAGCTTCTCCGGAGTCAGGGGCACAGATACGCAGTATTTT. The chain links TRBV5-1 to TRBJ2-3; maybe TRBD1 (5 bases). The CDR3 is made up of 16 amino acids. V lost 2 bases to trimming and J lost 1 base, with 14 bases between them. Germline V gives CDR1 SGHRS, CDR2 YFSETQ. Variable domain in full (rest from reference TRBV5-1 and TRBJ2-3): KAGVTQTPRYLIKTRGQQVTLSCSPISGHRSVSWYQQTPGQGLQFLFEYFSETQRNKGNFPGRFSGRQFSNSRSEMNVSTLELGDSALYLCASSFSGVRGTDTQYFGPGTRLTVL.

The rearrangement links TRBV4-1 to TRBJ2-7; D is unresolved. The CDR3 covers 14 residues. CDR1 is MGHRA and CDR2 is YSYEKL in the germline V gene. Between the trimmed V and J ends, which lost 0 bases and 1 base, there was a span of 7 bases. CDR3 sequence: CASSQEVGSYEQYF. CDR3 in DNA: TGCGCCAGCAGCCAAGAAGTAGGTTCCTACGAGCAGTACTTC.

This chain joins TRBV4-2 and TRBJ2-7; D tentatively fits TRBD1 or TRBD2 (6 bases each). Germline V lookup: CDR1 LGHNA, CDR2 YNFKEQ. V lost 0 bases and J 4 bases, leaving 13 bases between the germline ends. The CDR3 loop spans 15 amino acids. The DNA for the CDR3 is TGTGCCAGCAGCCAAGAGGACGGGGGCCTATACGAGCAGTACTTC. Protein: CASSQEDGGLYEQYF.

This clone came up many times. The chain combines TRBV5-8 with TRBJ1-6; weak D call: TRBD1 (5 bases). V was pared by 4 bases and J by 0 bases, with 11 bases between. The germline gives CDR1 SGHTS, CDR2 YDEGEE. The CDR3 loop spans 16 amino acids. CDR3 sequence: CASSPRASSYNSPLHF. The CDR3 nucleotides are TGTGCCAGCAGCCCCAGGGCCAGCTCCTATAATTCACCCCTCCACTTT.

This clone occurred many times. The CDR3 sequence is CASSEPSYRGHEKLFF. DNA for the CDR3: TGCGCCAGCAGTGAGCCAAGCTACAGGGGGCATGAAAAACTGTTTTTT. This chain joins TRBV10-2 and TRBJ1-4; 9 positions agree with TRBD1. Per germline, CDR1 WSHSY and CDR2 SAAADI. The CDR3 covers 16 residues. V was clipped by 2 bases and J by 6 bases; unmatched bases: 7.

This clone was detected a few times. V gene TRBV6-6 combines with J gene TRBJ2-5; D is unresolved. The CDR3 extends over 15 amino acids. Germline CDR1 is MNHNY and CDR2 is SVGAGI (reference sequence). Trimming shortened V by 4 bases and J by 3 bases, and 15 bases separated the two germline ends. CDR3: CASSSLFDTEETQYF. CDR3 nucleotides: TGTGCCAGCAGTTCCCTGTTCGACACTGAAGAGACCCAGTACTTC.

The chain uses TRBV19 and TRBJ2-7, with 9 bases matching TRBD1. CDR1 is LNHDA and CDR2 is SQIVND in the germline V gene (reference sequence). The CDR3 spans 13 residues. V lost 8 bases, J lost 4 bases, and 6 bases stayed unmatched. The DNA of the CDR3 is TGTGCCAGTCGCGGACAGGGGAGGTACGAGCAGTACTTC. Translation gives CASRGQGRYEQYF.

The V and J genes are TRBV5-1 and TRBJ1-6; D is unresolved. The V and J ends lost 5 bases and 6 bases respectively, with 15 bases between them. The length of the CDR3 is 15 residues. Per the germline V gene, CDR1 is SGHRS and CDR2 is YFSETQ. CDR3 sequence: CASRKGGRSNSPLHF. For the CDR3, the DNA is TGCGCCAGCAGAAAAGGAGGACGTAGTAATTCACCCCTCCACTTT.

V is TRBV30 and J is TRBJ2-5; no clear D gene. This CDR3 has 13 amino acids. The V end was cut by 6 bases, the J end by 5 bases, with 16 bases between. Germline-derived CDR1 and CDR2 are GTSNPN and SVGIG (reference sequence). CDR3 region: CACLPITVETQYF. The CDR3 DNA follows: TGTGCCTGCCTCCCGATTACTGTTGAGACCCAGTACTTC. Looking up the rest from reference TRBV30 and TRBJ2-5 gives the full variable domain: SQTIHQWPATLVQPVGSPLSLECTVEGTSNPNLYWYRQAAGRGLQLLFYSVGIGQISSEVPQNLSASRPQDRQFILSSKKLLLSDSGFYLCACLPITVETQYFGPGTRLLVL.

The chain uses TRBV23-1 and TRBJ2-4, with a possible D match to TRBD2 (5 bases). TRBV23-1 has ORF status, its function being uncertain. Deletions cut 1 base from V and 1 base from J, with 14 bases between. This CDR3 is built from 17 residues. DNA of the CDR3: TGCGCCAGCAGTCAATTTCGGGGTCGCTGGGCCAAAAACATTCAGTACTTC. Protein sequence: CASSQFRGRWAKNIQYF.

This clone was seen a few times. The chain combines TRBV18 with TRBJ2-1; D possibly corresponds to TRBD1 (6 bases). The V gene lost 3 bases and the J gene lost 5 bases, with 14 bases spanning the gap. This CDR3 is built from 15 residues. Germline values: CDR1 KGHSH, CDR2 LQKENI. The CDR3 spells CASSPYWGHHNEQFF. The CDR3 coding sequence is TGTGCCAGCTCACCGTATTGGGGGCATCACAATGAGCAGTTCTTC.

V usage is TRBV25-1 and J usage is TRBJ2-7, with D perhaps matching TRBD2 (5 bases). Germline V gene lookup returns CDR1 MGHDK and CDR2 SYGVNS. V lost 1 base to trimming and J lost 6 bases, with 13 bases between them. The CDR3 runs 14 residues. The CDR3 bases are TGTGCCAGCAGTGAATTGAGGGCAGCTGGCGAGCAGTACTTC. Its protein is CASSELRAAGEQYF.

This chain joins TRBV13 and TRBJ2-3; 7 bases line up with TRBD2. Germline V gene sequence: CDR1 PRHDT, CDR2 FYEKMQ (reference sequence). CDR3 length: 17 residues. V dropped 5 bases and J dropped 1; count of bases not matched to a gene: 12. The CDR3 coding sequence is TGTGCCAGCAGCGTAGATACACCGGGGGGTGGCACAGATACGCAGTATTTT. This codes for CASSVDTPGGGTDTQYF.